The clone carrying this T cell receptor (beta chain) appeared a few times. The antigen is not known. This specimen belongs to a study of breast tumors, draining lymph nodes, adjacent tissues. Study results and caveats: Luminal-like breast cancer showed significantly greater tumor-nontumor repertoire similarity than basal-like breast cancer did. The lymph node origin of tumor T cells was framed as consistent with a hypothesis, not demonstrated. Data fit most tumor T cells coming from lymph node, expanding in tumor. Tumor repertoires ranked between lymph nodes and nontumor tissue in diversity, with V and J gene preferences.

Per the germline V gene, CDR1 is SGDLS and CDR2 is YYNGEE. This CDR3 is 14 amino acids long. Trimming took off 0 bases at V and 6 bases at J, with 7 bases between the two ends. In TCRdb, the multiplex PCR reads were re-called with MiXCR into one record per CDR3 protein. This repertoire shows about 60,000 distinct CDR3 sequences, around 52% found once; its top ten account for about 19%. Sequencing was performed on breast tumor tissue. The chain combines TRBV9 with TRBJ1-6; D is undetermined. This receptor was identified in a female donor with breast cancer. Some clones in this sample may be carry-over from other donors' samples. CDR3 sequence reads: CASSVDGVNSPLHF. The CDR3, as DNA: TGTGCCAGCAGCGTAGATGGGGTTAATTCACCCCTCCACTTT.